The 4 T cell receptor beta chains below were found in one sample sequenced in a study of T cell responses to AZD1222 COVID-19 vaccine. Profiling relied on immunoSEQ multiplex PCR, and the TCRdb table lists in-frame clones only, not all of them. The sample includes 60,000 to 75,000 clones, 70% to 90% seen only once; the top ten take 4.9%. The sample here was peripheral blood, taken on day 0 of AZD1222 vaccination. These receptors came from an adult in good health.

This chain joins TRBV7-2 and TRBJ1-1, with a tentative D call TRBD1 (6 bases). V shed 5 bases and J shed 0 bases, with 13 bases lying between them. The CDR3 contains 15 residues. Germline V CDR1 and CDR2: SGHTA, FQGNSA. The CDR3 DNA follows: TGTGCCAGCAGCATCGCGGGACACCTGAACACTGAAGCTTTCTTT. It yields the protein CASSIAGHLNTEAFF.

V usage is TRBV30 and J usage is TRBJ2-1; 7 positions agree with TRBD2. Trimming cost V 5 bases and J 1 base; bases outside gene matches: 8. The CDR3 is 15 amino acids. In germline, CDR1 is GTSNPN, CDR2 SVGIG (reference sequence). CDR3 sequence reads: CAWSGGFVSYNEQFF. The DNA for the CDR3 is TGTGCCTGGTCCGGGGGGTTCGTGTCCTACAATGAGCAGTTCTTC.

This chain joins TRBV6-5 and TRBJ2-7; 9 nucleotides agree with TRBD1. This CDR3 is 14 amino acids long. CDR1 and CDR2 from the germline V gene are MNHEY and SVGAGI. V dropped 11 bases and J dropped 7; count of bases not matched to a gene: 15. The CDR3 DNA reads TGTGCCGGCACCCAAAACAGGGGGCAACGGGAGCAGTACTTC. Translation gives CAGTQNRGQREQYF.

The chain carries TRBV24-1 and TRBJ2-3; the match to TRBD1 covers 7 bases. J gave up 3 bases and V 3 bases, and 5 bases lay outside the gene matches. CDR3 size: 15 residues. Germline CDR1 and CDR2: KGHDR and SFDVKD. The CDR3 DNA reads TGTGCCACCAGTGATCCAAGACAGGGAACAGATACGCAGTATTTT. It yields the protein CATSDPRQGTDTQYF.